This entry lists 12 T cell receptor beta chains sequenced from one sample in a study of spatial heterogeneity in lung cancer. TCRdb fed the 5' RACE reads into MiXCR, producing one record per CDR3 protein. The repertoire holds about 120,000 distinct CDR3 sequences, with 9% to 15% as singletons. Sample time point: blood at routine non-recurrence follow-up after resection. Sequencing covered unsorted whole RNA taken from tumor, nontumor lung or frozen PBMC. Sample: PBMCs, taken at follow-up. Source of these receptors: a male donor with early-stage non-small cell lung cancer.

This chain connects TRBV2 to TRBJ2-1; maybe TRBD1 (6 bases). The CDR3 covers 15 residues. Trimming left V 2 bases short and J 3 bases short, with 11 bases between. CDR1 is SNHLY, CDR2 FYNNEI, per germline. The CDR3 DNA sequence: TGTGCCAGCAGTGAACGGCAGGGGTACTACAATGAGCAGTTCTTC. Amino acids: CASSERQGYYNEQFF.

This clonotype was recorded a few times. V is TRBV29-1 and J is TRBJ2-3; a possible D gene is TRBD2 (5 bases). The ends were cut back, 7 bases at V and 1 base at J, with 12 bases in the middle. The CDR3 runs to 13 residues. Germline values: CDR1 SQVTM, CDR2 ANQGSEA. CDR3 in amino acids: CSGRAGGTDTQYF. CDR3 nucleotides: TGCAGCGGCCGAGCCGGGGGCACAGATACGCAGTATTTT.

This sequence joins TRBV4-1 and TRBJ2-4; D tentatively reads TRBD1 or TRBD2 (5 bases each). Germline V gives CDR1 MGHRA, CDR2 YSYEKL. The CDR3 consists of 15 residues. Trimming removed 6 bases from V and 6 bases from J, with 18 bases in between. The CDR3 protein is CASSHREEGRNIQYF. CDR3 DNA sequence: TGCGCCAGCAGTCATAGGGAAGAGGGACGAAACATTCAGTACTTC.

The V gene is TRBV12-3 or TRBV12-4, the J gene TRBJ2-4; D might be TRBD1 (5 bases). V dropped 3 bases and J dropped 8 bases, with 14 bases sitting between them. This CDR3 is 14 amino acids long. CDR3 region: CASSFQGPMDIQYF. The CDR3 nucleotides are TGTGCCAGCAGTTTTCAGGGCCCGATGGACATTCAGTACTTC.

The chain recombines TRBV7-8 with TRBJ2-5, with 7 bases aligning to TRBD1. The CDR3 loop spans 15 amino acids. V shed 3 bases, J shed 4 bases, and the junction held 8 bases outside the gene matches. The germline gives CDR1 SGHVS, CDR2 FQNEAQ. In nucleotides, the CDR3 is TGTGCCAGCAGCTTGCAAGGGGGCCTGGGAGAGACCCAGTACTTC. It is translated as CASSLQGGLGETQYF.

V gene TRBV5-4 combines with J gene TRBJ2-7, with a weak D call TRBD1 (6 bases). This CDR3 region has 14 residues. V gave up 4 bases and J gave up 0 bases, with 11 bases separating them. Per the germline V gene, CDR1 is SGHNT and CDR2 is YYREEE (reference sequence). CDR3 sequence (DNA): TGTGCCAGCAGCCCGACAGGCAACTCCTACGAGCAGTACTTC. This encodes CASSPTGNSYEQYF.

The rearrangement uses TRBV6-5 and TRBJ2-1; 7 nucleotides agree with TRBD2. V dropped 8 bases and J dropped 8; count of bases not matched to a gene: 9. Germline loops: CDR1 MNHEY, CDR2 SVGAGI. The CDR3 loop spans 13 amino acids. Written as DNA, the CDR3 is TGTGCCAGCCGAAGCGGGGCCGGCGATGAGCAGTTCTTC. Translating gives CASRSGAGDEQFF.

This clonotype came up a few times. V and J are TRBV7-9 and TRBJ2-3; D ambiguous. The germline V gene encodes CDR1 SEHNR and CDR2 FQNEAQ (reference sequence). Trimming shortened V by 1 base and J by 0 bases, and 14 bases separated the two germline ends. The CDR3 is 17 residues long. The CDR3 is CASSLGPPGRSTDTQYF. CDR3 DNA: TGTGCCAGCAGCTTAGGCCCCCCCGGGCGTAGCACAGATACGCAGTATTTT. The complete variable domain, with remaining parts taken from reference TRBV7-9 and TRBJ2-3, reads DTGVSQNPRHKITKRGQNVTFRCDPISEHNRLYWYRQTLGQGPEFLTYFQNEAQLEKSRLLSDRFSAERPKGSFSTLEIQRTEQGDSAMYLCASSLGPPGRSTDTQYFGPGTRLTVL.

This clonotype showed up many times. This rearrangement joins TRBV18 to TRBJ2-7; D is perhaps TRBD1 (6 bases). The length of the CDR3 is 13 residues. V shed 6 bases and J shed 1 base, with 10 bases lying between them. Germline CDR1 and CDR2: KGHSH and LQKENI. In DNA, the CDR3 is TGTGCCAGCTCCCTGACAGGTTCCTACGAGCAGTACTTC. The encoded protein is CASSLTGSYEQYF.

The V call is TRBV29-1, the J call TRBJ2-1; perhaps TRBD1 as D (7 bases). Trimming removed 0 bases at V and 16 bases at J, with 25 bases between. CDR1 and CDR2 from the germline V gene are SQVTM and ANQGSEA. This CDR3 is 15 amino acids long. CDR3 region: CSVEDRGTTGRGVFF. As DNA, the CDR3 is TGCAGCGTTGAAGATCGGGGGACGACAGGGCGGGGAGTTTTCTTC.

The CDR3 DNA reads as TGTGCCAGTAGTTTCGGGACCAACCAAGAGACCCAGTACTTC. Translated: CASSFGTNQETQYF. The rearrangement links TRBV19 to TRBJ2-5; possibly TRBD1 or TRBD2 for D (5 bases each). V dropped 5 bases and J dropped 0 bases, with 10 bases sitting between them. Germline CDR1 is LNHDA and CDR2 is SQIVND (reference sequence). This CDR3 is 14 amino acids long.

This clonotype has just a few counts. The chain combines TRBV27 with TRBJ1-3, with D uncertain. From germline, CDR1 is MNHEY and CDR2 SMNVEV (reference sequence). The CDR3 consists of 14 residues. V lost 3 bases, J lost 0 bases, and 6 bases lay in between. CDR3 sequence reads: CASSLRSSGNTIYF. The CDR3 region has the DNA TGTGCCAGCAGTTTGCGGAGCTCTGGAAACACCATATATTTT.